The 15 T cell receptor beta chains presented below share a single source sample, sequenced in a study of OX40 agonist ivuxolimab in advanced cancers. TCRdb's table, derived via immunoSEQ multiplex PCR, lists solely in-frame clones and lacks some. Of about 50,000 clones in the sample, just under 85% were seen once. The sequencing here drew on CD4+ or CD8+ T cells sorted from blood, taken in a trial of the OX40 agonist ivuxolimab. These receptors were taken from an adult with an advanced solid tumor such as melanoma, head and neck, liver or kidney cancer.

The chain links TRBV2 to TRBJ2-7, with 9 nucleotides matching TRBD1. The CDR3 consists of 14 residues. Germline loops: CDR1 SNHLY, CDR2 FYNNEI. With 8 bases clipped from V and 3 bases from J, the junction kept 8 bases outside the gene matches. The DNA for the CDR3 is TGTGCCAGCCGGGACAGGGAGAACTACTACGAGCAGTACTTC. The encoded protein is CASRDRENYYEQYF.

A few counts support this clone. The V call is TRBV10-3, the J call TRBJ1-2; unclear D gene. Germline V lookup: CDR1 ENHRY, CDR2 SYGVKD. Trimming shortened V by 4 bases and J by 7 bases, and 13 bases separated the two germline ends. This CDR3 has 13 amino acids. The CDR3 DNA reads as TGTGCCATCAGTGGTCAACATTCGGGTGGCTACACCTTC. It encodes CAISGQHSGGYTF.

The chain is built from TRBV29-1 and TRBJ2-3; no clear D gene. V was cut by 0 bases and J by 3 bases, with 10 bases left in between. The CDR3 is made up of 14 amino acids. CDR1 and CDR2 from the germline V gene are SQVTM and ANQGSEA. CDR3 loop: CSVEDRSQTDTQYF. In DNA form, the CDR3 reads TGCAGCGTTGAAGATCGTTCCCAGACAGATACGCAGTATTTT.

The rearrangement links TRBV7-6 to TRBJ2-6; 8 bases agree with TRBD2. J lost 2 bases, V lost 3 bases, and 6 bases had no gene match. Germline V gene sequence: CDR1 SGHVS, CDR2 FNYEAQ. The CDR3 is made up of 17 amino acids. The CDR3: CASSFYGRGTGANVLTF. The CDR3 coding sequence is TGTGCCAGCAGCTTTTACGGGAGGGGTACTGGGGCCAACGTCCTGACTTTC.

The chain has TRBV9 and TRBJ2-3; the D is unclear. V was shortened by 0 bases and J by 4 bases, with 12 bases between the two germline ends. CDR1 is SGDLS and CDR2 is YYNGEE in the germline V gene. The CDR3 consists of 15 residues. The CDR3 DNA reads TGTGCCAGCAGCGTAGGGGCGAGATCCCCAGATACGCAGTATTTT. This gives the protein CASSVGARSPDTQYF.

V is TRBV7-3 and J is TRBJ2-2; D perhaps matches TRBD2 (6 bases). The V end was cut by 5 bases, the J end by 4 bases, with 8 bases between. The CDR3 length is 13 residues. The germline V gene encodes CDR1 SGHTA and CDR2 FQGTGA. The CDR3 nucleotides are TGTGCCAGCAGCCCCGGGGGCACCGGGGAGCTGTTTTTT. Protein product: CASSPGGTGELFF.

The rearrangement joins TRBV7-7 to TRBJ2-2; D unclear. With 3 bases removed from V and 4 bases from J, the gap between germline ends came to 9 bases. CDR1 and CDR2 (germline): SSHAT, FNYEAQ (reference sequence). CDR3 length equals 14 residues. CDR3 nucleotides: TGTGCCAGCAGCTTCACCCTTAGCACCGGGGAGCTGTTTTTT. Protein: CASSFTLSTGELFF.

V gene TRBV10-3 combines with J gene TRBJ2-3, with D possibly called TRBD1 or TRBD2 (6 bases each). The V and J ends lost 0 bases and 0 bases respectively, with 10 bases between them. Germline V CDR1 and CDR2: ENHRY, SYGVKD. The CDR3 loop spans 16 amino acids. CDR3 DNA sequence: TGTGCCATCAGTGAGTCTTCGGGGGCTAGCACAGATACGCAGTATTTT. Translating it yields CAISESSGASTDTQYF.

The V call is TRBV4-3, the J call TRBJ2-3; D is unclear. V dropped 4 bases and J dropped 4 bases, with 12 bases sitting between them. Per germline, CDR1 LGHNA and CDR2 YSLEER. CDR3 length: 14 residues. The CDR3 sequence: CASSPMLNSDTQYF. The CDR3 DNA is TGCGCCAGCAGCCCGATGTTAAATTCAGATACGCAGTATTTT.

The chain joins TRBV5-4 to TRBJ1-2; TRBD1 matches at 8 bases. With V trimmed by 1 base and J by 2 bases, 7 bases remained unmatched. The germline gives CDR1 SGHNT, CDR2 YYREEE (reference sequence). CDR3 length: 16 residues. CDR3 protein: CASSLTGGASNYGYTF. In DNA form, the CDR3 reads TGTGCCAGCAGCTTGACAGGGGGGGCGTCAAACTATGGCTACACCTTC.

The genes are TRBV12-5 and TRBJ2-1; 7 nucleotides match TRBD2. CDR3 length: 16 amino acids. Germline values: CDR1 LGHNT, CDR2 FRNRAP. The trim removed 3 bases at V and 7 bases at J, leaving 12 bases unmatched. This CDR3 reads CASGFYVGGGPNEQFF. Written as DNA, the CDR3 is TGTGCTAGTGGTTTTTATGTCGGGGGAGGGCCTAATGAGCAGTTCTTC.

The chain links TRBV20-1 to TRBJ2-5; 10 bases map to TRBD1. The CDR3 has 11 residues. Looked up from germline, CDR1 is DFQATT and CDR2 is SNEGSKA (reference sequence). J gave up 10 bases and V 7 bases, and 6 bases lay outside the gene matches. The DNA for the CDR3 is TGCAGTGGCTGGACAGGGGGTGTCCAGTACTTC. It encodes CSGWTGGVQYF.

V is TRBV5-1 and J is TRBJ2-6, with D perhaps being TRBD1 or TRBD2 (6 bases each). Trimming pared 2 bases from V and 5 bases from J, leaving 8 bases between. The CDR3 is 14 amino acids. Germline CDR1 is SGHRS and CDR2 is YFSETQ. The CDR3 spells CASSLGGRANVLTF. In DNA, the CDR3 is TGCGCCAGCAGCTTAGGGGGGAGGGCCAACGTCCTGACTTTC.

V is TRBV4-2 and J is TRBJ2-5; D gene uncertain. The CDR3 has 13 residues. V lost 6 bases and J 2 bases, leaving 10 bases between the germline ends. Germline V gives CDR1 LGHNA, CDR2 YNFKEQ. The CDR3 region has the DNA TGTGCCAGCAGTTTGGGCCTTCAAGAGACCCAGTACTTC. Translating it yields CASSLGLQETQYF.

This clone was observed a single time. In DNA form, the CDR3 reads TGTGCCAGCTCACAGCTAGCGGGAGAAGCGATCGGGGAGCTGTTTTTT. This codes for CASSQLAGEAIGELFF. The chain employs TRBV18 and TRBJ2-2; 10 positions match TRBD2. CDR3 length: 16 amino acids. Germline trimming cut 4 bases from V and 7 bases from J; bases unmatched to any gene: 9. Germline CDR1 reads KGHSH; CDR2 reads LQKENI.